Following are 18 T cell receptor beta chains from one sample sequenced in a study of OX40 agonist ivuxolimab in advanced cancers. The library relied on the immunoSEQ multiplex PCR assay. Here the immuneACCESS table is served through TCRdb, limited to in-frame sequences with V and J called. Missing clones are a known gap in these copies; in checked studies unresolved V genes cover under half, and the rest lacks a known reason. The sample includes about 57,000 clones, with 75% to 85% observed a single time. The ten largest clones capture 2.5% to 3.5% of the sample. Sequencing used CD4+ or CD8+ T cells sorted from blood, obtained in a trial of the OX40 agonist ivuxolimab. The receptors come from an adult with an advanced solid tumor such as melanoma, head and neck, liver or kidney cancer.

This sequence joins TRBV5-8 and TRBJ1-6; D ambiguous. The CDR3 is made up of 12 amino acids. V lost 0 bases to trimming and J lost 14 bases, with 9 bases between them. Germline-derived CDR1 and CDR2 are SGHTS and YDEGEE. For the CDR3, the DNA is TGTGCCAGCAGCTTGGCCGTTAGGGCCCTCCACTTT. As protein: CASSLAVRALHF.

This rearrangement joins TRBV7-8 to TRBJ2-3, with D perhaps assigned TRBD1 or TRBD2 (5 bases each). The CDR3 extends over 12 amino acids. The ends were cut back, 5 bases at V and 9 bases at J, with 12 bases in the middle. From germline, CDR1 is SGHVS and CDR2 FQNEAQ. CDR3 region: CASSRPGTTQYF. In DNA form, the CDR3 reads TGTGCCAGCAGCCGACCGGGGACCACGCAGTATTTT.

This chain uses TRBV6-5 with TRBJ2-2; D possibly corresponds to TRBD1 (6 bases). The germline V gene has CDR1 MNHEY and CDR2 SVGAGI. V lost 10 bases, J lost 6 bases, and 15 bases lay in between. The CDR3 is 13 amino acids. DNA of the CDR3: TGTGCCACCTGTAAGGGGGTGGCCGGGGAGCTGTTTTTT. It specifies CATCKGVAGELFF.

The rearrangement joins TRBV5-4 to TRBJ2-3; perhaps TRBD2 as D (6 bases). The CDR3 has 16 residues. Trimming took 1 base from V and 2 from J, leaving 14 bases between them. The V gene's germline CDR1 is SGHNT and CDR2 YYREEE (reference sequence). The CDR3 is CASSLLQGGYTDTQYF. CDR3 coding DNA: TGTGCCAGCAGCTTGCTGCAGGGAGGTTACACAGATACGCAGTATTTT.

The CDR3 DNA reads TGTGCCAGCAGCCCAGGGACTAGCGGGAGGCCGGACAATGAGCAGTTCTTC. It codes for CASSPGTSGRPDNEQFF. The V call is TRBV7-9, the J call TRBJ2-1, with TRBD2 matching 15 bases. The CDR3 totals 17 residues. The germline gives CDR1 SEHNR, CDR2 FQNEAQ (reference sequence). V lost 5 bases and J lost 5; bases outside the gene matches: 7.

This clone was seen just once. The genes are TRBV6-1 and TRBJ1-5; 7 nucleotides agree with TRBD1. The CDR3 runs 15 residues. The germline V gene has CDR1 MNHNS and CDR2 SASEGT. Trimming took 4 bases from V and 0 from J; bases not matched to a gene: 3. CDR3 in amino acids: CASSARGDSNQPQHF. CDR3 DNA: TGTGCCAGCAGTGCCAGGGGGGATAGCAATCAGCCCCAGCATTTT.

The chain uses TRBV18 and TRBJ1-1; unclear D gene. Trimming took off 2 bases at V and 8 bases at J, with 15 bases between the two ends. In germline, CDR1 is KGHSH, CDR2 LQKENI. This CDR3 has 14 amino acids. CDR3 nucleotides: TGTGCCAGCTCACCAAAAATTGGGCCGGGAGAAGCTTTCTTT. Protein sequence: CASSPKIGPGEAFF.

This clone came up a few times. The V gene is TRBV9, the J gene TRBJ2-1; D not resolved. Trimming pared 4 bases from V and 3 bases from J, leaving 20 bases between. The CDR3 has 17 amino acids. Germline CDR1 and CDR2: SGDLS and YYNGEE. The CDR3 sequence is CASSSATPGGGYNEQFF. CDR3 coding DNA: TGTGCCAGCAGCTCCGCAACACCGGGCGGTGGCTACAATGAGCAGTTCTTC.

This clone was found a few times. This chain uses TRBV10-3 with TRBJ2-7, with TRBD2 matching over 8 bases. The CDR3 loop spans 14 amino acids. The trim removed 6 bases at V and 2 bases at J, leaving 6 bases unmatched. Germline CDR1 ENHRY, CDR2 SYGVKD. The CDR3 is CAISFSGTAYEQYF. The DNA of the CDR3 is TGTGCCATCAGCTTTAGCGGGACGGCCTACGAGCAGTACTTC.

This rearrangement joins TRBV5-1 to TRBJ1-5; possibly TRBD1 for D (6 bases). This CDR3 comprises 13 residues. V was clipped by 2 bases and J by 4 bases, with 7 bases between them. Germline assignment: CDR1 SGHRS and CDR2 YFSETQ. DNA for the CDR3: TGCGCCAGCAGCTTACAGGGAAATCAGCCCCAGCATTTT. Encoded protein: CASSLQGNQPQHF.

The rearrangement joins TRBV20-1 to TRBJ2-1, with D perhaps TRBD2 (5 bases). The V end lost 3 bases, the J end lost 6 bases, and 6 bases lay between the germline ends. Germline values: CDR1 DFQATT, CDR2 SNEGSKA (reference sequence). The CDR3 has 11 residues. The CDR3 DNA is TGCAGTGCTAGTCGGGGCAATGAGCAGTTCTTC. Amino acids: CSASRGNEQFF.

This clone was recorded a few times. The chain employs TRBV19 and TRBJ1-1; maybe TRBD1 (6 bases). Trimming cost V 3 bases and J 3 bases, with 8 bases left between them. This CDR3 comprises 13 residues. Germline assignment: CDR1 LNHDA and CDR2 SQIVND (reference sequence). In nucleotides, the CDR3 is TGTGCCAGTAGTATGAAGGGGGACACTGAAGCTTTCTTT. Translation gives CASSMKGDTEAFF.

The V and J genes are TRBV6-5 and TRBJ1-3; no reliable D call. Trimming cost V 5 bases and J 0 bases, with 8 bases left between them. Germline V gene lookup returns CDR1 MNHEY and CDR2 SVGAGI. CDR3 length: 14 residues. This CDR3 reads CASSLHSSGNTIYF. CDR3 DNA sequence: TGTGCCAGCAGTCTACACAGCTCTGGAAACACCATATATTTT.

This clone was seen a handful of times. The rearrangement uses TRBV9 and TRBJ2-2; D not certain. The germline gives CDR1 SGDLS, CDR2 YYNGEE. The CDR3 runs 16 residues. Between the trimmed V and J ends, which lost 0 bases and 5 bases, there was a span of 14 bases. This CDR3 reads CASSVEAFPRTGELFF. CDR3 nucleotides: TGTGCCAGCAGCGTAGAGGCCTTCCCCCGGACCGGGGAGCTGTTTTTT.

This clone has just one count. For the CDR3, the DNA is TGTGCCAGCTCACCACAATCAGGGCCCCACGAGCAGTACTTC. The encoded protein is CASSPQSGPHEQYF. This sequence joins TRBV18 and TRBJ2-7, with D perhaps TRBD1 (5 bases). Deletions cut 1 base from V and 5 bases from J, with 12 bases between. Per germline, CDR1 KGHSH and CDR2 LQKENI. The CDR3 has 14 amino acids.

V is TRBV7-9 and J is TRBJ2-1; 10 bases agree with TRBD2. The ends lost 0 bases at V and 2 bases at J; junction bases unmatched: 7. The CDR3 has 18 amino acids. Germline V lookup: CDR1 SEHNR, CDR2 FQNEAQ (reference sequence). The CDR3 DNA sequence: TGTGCCAGCAGCTTAGCGTCGGCTAGCGGGGGTACCTACAATGAGCAGTTCTTC. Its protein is CASSLASASGGTYNEQFF. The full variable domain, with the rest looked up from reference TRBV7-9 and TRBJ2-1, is DTGVSQNPRHKITKRGQNVTFRCDPISEHNRLYWYRQTLGQGPEFLTYFQNEAQLEKSRLLSDRFSAERPKGSFSTLEIQRTEQGDSAMYLCASSLASASGGTYNEQFFGPGTRLTVL.

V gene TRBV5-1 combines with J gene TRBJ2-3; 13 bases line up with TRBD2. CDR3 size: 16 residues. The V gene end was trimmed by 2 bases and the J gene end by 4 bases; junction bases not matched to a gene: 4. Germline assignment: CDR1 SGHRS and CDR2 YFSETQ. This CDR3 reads CASSLGLAGAPDTQYF. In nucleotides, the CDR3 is TGCGCCAGCAGCTTAGGACTAGCGGGAGCCCCAGATACGCAGTATTTT.

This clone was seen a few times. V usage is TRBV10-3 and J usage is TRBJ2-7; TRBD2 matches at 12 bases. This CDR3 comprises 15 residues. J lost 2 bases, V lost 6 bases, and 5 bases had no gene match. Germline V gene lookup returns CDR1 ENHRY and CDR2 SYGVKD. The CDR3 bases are TGTGCCATCAGGGGTCTAGCGGGAGGGGCCTACGAGCAGTACTTC. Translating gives CAIRGLAGGAYEQYF.